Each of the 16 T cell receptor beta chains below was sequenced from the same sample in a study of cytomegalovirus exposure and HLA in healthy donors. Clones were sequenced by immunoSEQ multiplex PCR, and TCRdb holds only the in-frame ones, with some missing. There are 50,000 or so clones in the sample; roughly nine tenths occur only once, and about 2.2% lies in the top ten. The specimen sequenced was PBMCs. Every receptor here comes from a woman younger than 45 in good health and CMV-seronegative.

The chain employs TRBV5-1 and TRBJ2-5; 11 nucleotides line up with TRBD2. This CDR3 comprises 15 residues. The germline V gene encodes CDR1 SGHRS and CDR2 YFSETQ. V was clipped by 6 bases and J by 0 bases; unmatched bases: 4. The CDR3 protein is CASTPGLADQETQYF. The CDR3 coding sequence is TGCGCCAGCACCCCGGGACTAGCGGACCAAGAGACCCAGTACTTC.

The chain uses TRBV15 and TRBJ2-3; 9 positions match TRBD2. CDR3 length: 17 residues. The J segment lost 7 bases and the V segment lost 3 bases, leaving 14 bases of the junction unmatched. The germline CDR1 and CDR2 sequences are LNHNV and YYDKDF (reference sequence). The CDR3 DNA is TGTGCCACCAGCAGGATTGGGCGGGAGGGCCTAGGAAATACGCAGTATTTT. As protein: CATSRIGREGLGNTQYF. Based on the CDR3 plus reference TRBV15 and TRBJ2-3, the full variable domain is DAMVIQNPRYQVTQFGKPVTLSCSQTLNHNVMYWYQQKSSQAPKLLFHYYDKDFNNEADTPDNFQSRRPNTSFCFLDIRSPGLGDTAMYLCATSRIGREGLGNTQYFGPGTRLTVL.

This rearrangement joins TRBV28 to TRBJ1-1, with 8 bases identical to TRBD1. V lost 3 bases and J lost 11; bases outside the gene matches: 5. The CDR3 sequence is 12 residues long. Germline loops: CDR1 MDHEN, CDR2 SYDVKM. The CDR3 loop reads CASSFGQGTAFF. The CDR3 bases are TGTGCCAGCAGTTTCGGACAGGGCACGGCTTTCTTT. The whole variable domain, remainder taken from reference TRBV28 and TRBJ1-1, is DVKVTQSSRYLVKRTGEKVFLECVQDMDHENMFWYRQDPGLGLRLIYFSYDVKMKEKGDIPEGYSVSREKKERFSLILESASTNQTSMYLCASSFGQGTAFFGQGTRLTVV.

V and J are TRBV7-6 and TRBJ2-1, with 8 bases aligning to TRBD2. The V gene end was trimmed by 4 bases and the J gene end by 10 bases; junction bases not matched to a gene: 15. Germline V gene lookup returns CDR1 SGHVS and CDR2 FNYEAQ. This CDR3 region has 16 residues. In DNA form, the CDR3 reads TGTGCCAGCAGCTCCCGGTCAGCGGGAGTAACCGGAGAGCAGTTCTTC. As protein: CASSSRSAGVTGEQFF.

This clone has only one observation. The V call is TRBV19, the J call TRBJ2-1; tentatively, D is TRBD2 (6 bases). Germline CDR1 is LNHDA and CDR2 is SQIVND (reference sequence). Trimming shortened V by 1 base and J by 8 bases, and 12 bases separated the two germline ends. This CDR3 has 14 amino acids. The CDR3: CASSIGRVGDEQFF. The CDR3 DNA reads TGTGCCAGTAGTATAGGGAGGGTTGGGGATGAGCAGTTCTTC.

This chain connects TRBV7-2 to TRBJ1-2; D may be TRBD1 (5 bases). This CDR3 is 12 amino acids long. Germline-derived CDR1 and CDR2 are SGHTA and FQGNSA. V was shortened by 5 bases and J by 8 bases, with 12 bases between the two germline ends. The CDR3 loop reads CASSLGGLGYTF. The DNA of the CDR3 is TGTGCCAGCAGCCTCGGGGGTTTGGGCTACACCTTC.

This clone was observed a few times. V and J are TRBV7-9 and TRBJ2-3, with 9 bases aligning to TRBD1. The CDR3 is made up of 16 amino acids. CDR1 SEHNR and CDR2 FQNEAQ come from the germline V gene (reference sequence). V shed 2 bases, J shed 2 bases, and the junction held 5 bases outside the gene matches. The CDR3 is CASSLLGQGFTDTQYF. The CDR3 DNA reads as TGTGCCAGCAGCTTACTGGGACAGGGATTCACAGATACGCAGTATTTT.

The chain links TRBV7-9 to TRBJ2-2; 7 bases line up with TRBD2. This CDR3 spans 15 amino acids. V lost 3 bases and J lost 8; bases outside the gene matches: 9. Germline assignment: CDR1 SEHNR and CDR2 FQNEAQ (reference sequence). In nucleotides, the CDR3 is TGTGCCAGCAGCTTTTATAGCGGGTCCAGGGGGGAGCTGTTTTTT. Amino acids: CASSFYSGSRGELFF.

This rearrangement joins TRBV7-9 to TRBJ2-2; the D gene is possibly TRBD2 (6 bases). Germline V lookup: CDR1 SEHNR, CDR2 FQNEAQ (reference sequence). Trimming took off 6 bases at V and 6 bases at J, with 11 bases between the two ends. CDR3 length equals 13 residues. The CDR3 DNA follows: TGTGCCAGCAGGGGACCGGGAGCCGGGGAGCTGTTTTTT. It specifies CASRGPGAGELFF. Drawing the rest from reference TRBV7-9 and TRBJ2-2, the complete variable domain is DTGVSQNPRHKITKRGQNVTFRCDPISEHNRLYWYRQTLGQGPEFLTYFQNEAQLEKSRLLSDRFSAERPKGSFSTLEIQRTEQGDSAMYLCASRGPGAGELFFGEGSRLTVL.

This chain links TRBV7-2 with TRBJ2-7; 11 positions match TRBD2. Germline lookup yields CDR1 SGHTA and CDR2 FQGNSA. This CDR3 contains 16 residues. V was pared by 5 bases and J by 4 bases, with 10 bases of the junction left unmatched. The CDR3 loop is CASSKGGTSGTYEQYF. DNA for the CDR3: TGTGCCAGCAGCAAAGGAGGGACTAGCGGAACATACGAGCAGTACTTC.

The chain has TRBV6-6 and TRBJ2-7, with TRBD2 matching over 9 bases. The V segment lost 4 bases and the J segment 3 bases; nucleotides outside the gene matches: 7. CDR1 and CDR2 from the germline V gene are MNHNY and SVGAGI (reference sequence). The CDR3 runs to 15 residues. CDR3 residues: CASSSHGSGSYEQYF. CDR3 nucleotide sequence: TGTGCCAGCAGTTCCCATGGTAGCGGGAGCTACGAGCAGTACTTC.

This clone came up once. CDR3 protein: CASSRTSGRGDEQFF. CDR3 nucleotides: TGTGCCAGCAGTCGGACTAGCGGGAGAGGGGATGAGCAGTTCTTC. The chain carries TRBV2 and TRBJ2-1; 13 nucleotides line up with TRBD2. Germline V lookup: CDR1 SNHLY, CDR2 FYNNEI. This CDR3 comprises 15 residues. The V and J ends lost 5 bases and 8 bases, in that order; junction bases with no gene match: 6.

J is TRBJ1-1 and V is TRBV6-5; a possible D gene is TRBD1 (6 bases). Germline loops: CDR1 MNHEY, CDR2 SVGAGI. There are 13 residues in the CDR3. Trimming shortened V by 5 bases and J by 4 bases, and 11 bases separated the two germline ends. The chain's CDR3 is CASSPGGRTEAFF. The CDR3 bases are TGTGCCAGCAGTCCCGGGGGGCGCACTGAAGCTTTCTTT.

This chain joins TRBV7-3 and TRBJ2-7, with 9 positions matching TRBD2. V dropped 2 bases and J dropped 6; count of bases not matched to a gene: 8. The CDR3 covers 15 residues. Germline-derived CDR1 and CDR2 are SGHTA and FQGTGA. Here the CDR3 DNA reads TGTGCCAGCAGCTTAGGTGGCGGGAGGGCCTCCGAGCAGTACTTC. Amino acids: CASSLGGGRASEQYF. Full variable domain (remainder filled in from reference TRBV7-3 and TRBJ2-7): GAGVSQTPSNKVTEKGKYVELRCDPISGHTALYWYRQSLGQGPEFLIYFQGTGAADDSGLPNDRFFAVRPEGSVSTLKIQRTERGDSAVYLCASSLGGGRASEQYFGPGTRLTVT.

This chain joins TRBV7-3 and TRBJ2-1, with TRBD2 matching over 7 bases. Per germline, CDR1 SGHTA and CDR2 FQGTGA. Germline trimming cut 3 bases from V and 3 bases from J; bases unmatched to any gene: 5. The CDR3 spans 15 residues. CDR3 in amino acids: CASSFTSGDYNEQFF. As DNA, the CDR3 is TGTGCCAGCAGCTTTACAAGCGGGGACTACAATGAGCAGTTCTTC.

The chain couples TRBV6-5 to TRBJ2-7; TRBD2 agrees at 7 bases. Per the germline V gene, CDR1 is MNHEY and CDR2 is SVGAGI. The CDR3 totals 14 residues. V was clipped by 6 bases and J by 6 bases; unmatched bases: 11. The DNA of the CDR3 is TGTGCCAGCAGCTACATTACTAGCGAAGGCGAGCAGTACTTC. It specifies CASSYITSEGEQYF.